A selection of T cell receptor beta chains follows, all from one sample in a study of OX40 agonist ivuxolimab in advanced cancers. Profiling relied on immunoSEQ multiplex PCR, and the TCRdb table lists in-frame clones only, not all of them. This sample carries roughly 24,000 clones, roughly 84% of them seen once, and the ten largest clones take around 15%. Sample: CD4+ or CD8+ T cells sorted from blood, taken in a trial of the OX40 agonist ivuxolimab. The source of these receptors is an adult with an advanced solid tumor such as melanoma, head and neck, liver or kidney cancer. Each CDR3 is given with its conserved first and last residue. The D gene is left open where the match is weak. Size values are once, few and many counts, or a class for expanded clones, and some rows have none.

TRBV5-1	TRBJ2-1	TRBD2	15	.	TGCGCCAGCAGCCCCCCTCTAGCGGAAAACAATGAGCAGTTCTTC	CASSPPLAENNEQFF
TRBV30	TRBJ2-1	TRBD2	15	.	TGTGCCTGGAGTGCAGGGACTAGCGCCTACAATGAGCAGTTCTTC	CAWSAGTSAYNEQFF
TRBV5-1	TRBJ1-1	.	15	.	TGCGCCAGCAGCCTATTGGGGGGACCTGACACTGAAGCTTTCTTT	CASSLLGGPDTEAFF
TRBV4-2	TRBJ1-4	.	13	.	TGTGCCAGCAGCCAAGACAGATCTGAAAAACTGTTTTTT	CASSQDRSEKLFF
TRBV5-3	TRBJ1-1	.	16	.	TGTGCCAGAAGCTTTCGGAGGGTCGGGGACGGCACTGAAGCTTTCTTT	CARSFRRVGDGTEAFF
TRBV5-6	TRBJ1-2	.	15	.	TGTGCCAGCAGCTCAGCGGTGTTCGGTCGGGATGGCTACACCTTC	CASSSAVFGRDGYTF
TRBV9	TRBJ2-1	.	12	.	TGTGCCAGCAGCGTGAGGGGTGATGAGCAGTTCTTC	CASSVRGDEQFF
TRBV27	TRBJ2-5	.	12	.	TGTGCCAGCAGTAAGGACGGCATGACCCAGTACTTC	CASSKDGMTQYF
TRBV6-1	TRBJ1-5	.	14	.	TGTGCCAGCATAAGGGGCAATAGCAATCAGCCCCAGCATTTT	CASIRGNSNQPQHF
TRBV13	TRBJ2-3	.	15	.	TGTGCCAGCAGCCGTCTAGGGGTGGGCACAGATACGCAGTATTTT	CASSRLGVGTDTQYF
TRBV6-6	TRBJ2-5	.	16	.	TGTGCCAGCAGTTACCCGGGCGGGGGCCGCCAAGAGACCCAGTACTTC	CASSYPGGGRQETQYF
TRBV15	TRBJ2-3	.	13	few	TGTGCCACCGGAATGGGGGGGCGGGATACGCAGTATTTT	CATGMGGRDTQYF
TRBV10-3	TRBJ2-5	TRBD2	14	.	TGTGCCATCAGGGAAGCGGGGCAGGGCGAGACCCAGTACTTC	CAIREAGQGETQYF
TRBV29-1	TRBJ2-2	.	13	.	TGCAGCGTTCCCTGGAGGGGTACCGGGGAGCTGTTTTTT	CSVPWRGTGELFF
TRBV7-2	TRBJ2-2	.	11	once	TGTGCTACGGGGGATATCGGGGAGCTGTTTTTT	CATGDIGELFF
TRBV7-2	TRBJ1-1	.	17	once	TGTGCCAGCAGCACGCACGACAGTAAGGGCCGCGCCGCTGAAGCTTTCTTT	CASSTHDSKGRAAEAFF
TRBV7-9	TRBJ2-2	.	15	.	TGTGCCAGCAGCTTAGATGCAGGGCGAACCGGGGAGCTGTTTTTT	CASSLDAGRTGELFF
TRBV4-3	TRBJ1-1	.	15	.	TGCGCCAGCAGCCAAGATCTGAGGGGGGGCACTGAAGCTTTCTTT	CASSQDLRGGTEAFF
TRBV19	TRBJ2-5	TRBD1	15	.	TGTGCCAGTAGCCCCCGGGACAGGGGCCGTGAGACCCAGTACTTC	CASSPRDRGRETQYF
TRBV4-3	TRBJ2-1	.	13	.	TGCGCCAGCAGCCAAGATCAGCAAGGAGTCGCGTTCTTC	CASSQDQQGVAFF
TRBV5-1	TRBJ2-5	TRBD2	16	.	TGCGCCAGCAGCCCCTCTGGCGGGGGGCTCCAAGAGACCCAGTACTTC	CASSPSGGGLQETQYF
TRBV30	TRBJ2-4	.	12	.	TGTGCCTGGAGTGTCGGAAAAAACATTCAGTACTTC	CAWSVGKNIQYF
TRBV27	TRBJ1-1	TRBD1	14	.	TGTGCCAGCAGTTTTAGTGGGACAGGGGGCAGGACTTTCTTT	CASSFSGTGGRTFF
TRBV5-1	TRBJ2-7	TRBD1	14	few	TGCGCCAGCAGCGAAAACAGGGGCTCCTACGAGCAGTACTTC	CASSENRGSYEQYF
TRBV5-1	TRBJ2-7	.	13	.	TGCGCCAGCAGCTTGGCCCAGCAATACGAGCAGTACTTC	CASSLAQQYEQYF
TRBV18	TRBJ2-7	.	16	.	TGTGCCAGCTCACCGACAGGACGAGAACTAGCCTACGAGCAGTACTTC	CASSPTGRELAYEQYF
TRBV6-5	TRBJ2-7	TRBD1	15	.	TGTGCCAGCAGACGCGGGACAGGGGTTAACTACGAGCAGTACTTC	CASRRGTGVNYEQYF
TRBV7-9	TRBJ1-1	.	15	few	TGTGCCAGCAGACACAAGGACAGACTAAACACTGAAGCTTTCTTT	CASRHKDRLNTEAFF
TRBV10-2	TRBJ2-1	TRBD2	18	.	TGCGCCAGCAGTGATAGGCGCAGCGGGACGAGTACTGGGAATGAGCAGTTCTTC	CASSDRRSGTSTGNEQFF
TRBV7-3	TRBJ2-3	TRBD2	16	.	TGTGCCAGCAGCTTTGGGACTAGCGGGGCGGAGGGTACGCAGTATTTT	CASSFGTSGAEGTQYF
TRBV10-3	TRBJ2-1	.	14	.	TGTGCCATCAGTGTGGGGAGCTCCTACAATGAGCAGTTCTTC	CAISVGSSYNEQFF
TRBV5-3	TRBJ2-1	TRBD2	15	.	TGTGCCAGAACCAGAACCGGGACTACTTATAATGAGCAGTTCTTC	CARTRTGTTYNEQFF
TRBV5-1	TRBJ2-3	TRBD1	16	.	TGCGCCAGCAGCTTGGGGACAGGGGGCGGCACAGATACGCAGTATTTT	CASSLGTGGGTDTQYF